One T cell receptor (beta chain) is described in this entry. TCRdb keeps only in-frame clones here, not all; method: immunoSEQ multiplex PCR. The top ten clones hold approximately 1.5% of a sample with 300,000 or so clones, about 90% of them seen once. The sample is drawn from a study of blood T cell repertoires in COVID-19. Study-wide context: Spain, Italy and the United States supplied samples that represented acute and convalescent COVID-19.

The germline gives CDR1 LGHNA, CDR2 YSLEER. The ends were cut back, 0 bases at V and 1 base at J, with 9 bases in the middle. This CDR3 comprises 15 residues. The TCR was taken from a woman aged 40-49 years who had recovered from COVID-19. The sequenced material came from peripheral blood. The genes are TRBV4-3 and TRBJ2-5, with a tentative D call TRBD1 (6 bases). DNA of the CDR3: TGCGCCAGCAGCCAAGACACAGGGTTCCAAGAGACCCAGTACTTC. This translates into CASSQDTGFQETQYF.